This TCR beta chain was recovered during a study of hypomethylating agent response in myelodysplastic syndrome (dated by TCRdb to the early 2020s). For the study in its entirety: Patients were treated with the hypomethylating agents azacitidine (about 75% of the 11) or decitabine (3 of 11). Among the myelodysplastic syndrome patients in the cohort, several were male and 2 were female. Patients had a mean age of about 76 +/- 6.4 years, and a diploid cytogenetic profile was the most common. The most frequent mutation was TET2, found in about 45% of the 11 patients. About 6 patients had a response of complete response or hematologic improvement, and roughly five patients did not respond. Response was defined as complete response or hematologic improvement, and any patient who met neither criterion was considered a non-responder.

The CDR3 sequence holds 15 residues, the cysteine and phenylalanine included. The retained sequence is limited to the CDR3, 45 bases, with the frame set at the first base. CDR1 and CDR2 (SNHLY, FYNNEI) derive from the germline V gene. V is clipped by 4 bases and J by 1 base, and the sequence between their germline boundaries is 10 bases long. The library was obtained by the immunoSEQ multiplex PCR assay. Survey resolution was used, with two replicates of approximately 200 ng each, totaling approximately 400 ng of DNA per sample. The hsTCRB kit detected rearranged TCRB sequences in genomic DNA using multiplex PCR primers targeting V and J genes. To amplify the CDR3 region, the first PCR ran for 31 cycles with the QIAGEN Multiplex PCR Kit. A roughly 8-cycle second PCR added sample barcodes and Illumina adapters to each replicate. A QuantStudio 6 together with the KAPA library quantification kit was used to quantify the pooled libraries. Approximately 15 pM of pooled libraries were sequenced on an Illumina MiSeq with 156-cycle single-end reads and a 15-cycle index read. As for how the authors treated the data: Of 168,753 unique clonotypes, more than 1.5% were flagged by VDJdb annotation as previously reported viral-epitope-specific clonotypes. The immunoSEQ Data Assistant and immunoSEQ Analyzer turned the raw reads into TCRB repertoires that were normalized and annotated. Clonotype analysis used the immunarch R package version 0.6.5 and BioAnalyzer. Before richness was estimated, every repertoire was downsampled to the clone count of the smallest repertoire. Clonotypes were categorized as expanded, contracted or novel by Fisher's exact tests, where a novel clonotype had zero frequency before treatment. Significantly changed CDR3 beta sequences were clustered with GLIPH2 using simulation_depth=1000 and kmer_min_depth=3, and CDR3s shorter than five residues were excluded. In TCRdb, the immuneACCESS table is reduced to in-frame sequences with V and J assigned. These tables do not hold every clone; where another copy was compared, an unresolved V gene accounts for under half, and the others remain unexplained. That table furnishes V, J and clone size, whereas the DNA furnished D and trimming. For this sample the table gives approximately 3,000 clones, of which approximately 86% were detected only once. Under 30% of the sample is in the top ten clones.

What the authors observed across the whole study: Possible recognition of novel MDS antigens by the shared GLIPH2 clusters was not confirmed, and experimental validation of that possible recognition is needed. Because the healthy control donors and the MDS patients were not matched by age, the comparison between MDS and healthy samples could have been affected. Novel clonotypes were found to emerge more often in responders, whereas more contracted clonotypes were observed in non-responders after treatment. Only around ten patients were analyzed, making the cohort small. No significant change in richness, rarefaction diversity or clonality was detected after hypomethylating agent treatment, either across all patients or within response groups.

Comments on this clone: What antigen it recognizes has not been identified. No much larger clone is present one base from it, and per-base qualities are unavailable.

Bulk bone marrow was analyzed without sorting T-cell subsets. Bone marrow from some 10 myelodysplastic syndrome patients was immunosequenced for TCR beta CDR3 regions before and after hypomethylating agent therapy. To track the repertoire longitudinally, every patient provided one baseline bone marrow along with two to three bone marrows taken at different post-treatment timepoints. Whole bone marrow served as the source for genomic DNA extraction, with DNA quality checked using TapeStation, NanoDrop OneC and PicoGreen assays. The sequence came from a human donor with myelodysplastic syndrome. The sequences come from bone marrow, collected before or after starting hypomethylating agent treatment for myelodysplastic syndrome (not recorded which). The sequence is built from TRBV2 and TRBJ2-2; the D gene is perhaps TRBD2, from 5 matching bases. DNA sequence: TGTGCCAGCAGTGGCACGGGGAGGAACACCGGGGAGCTGTTTTTT. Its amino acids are CASSGTGRNTGELFF.